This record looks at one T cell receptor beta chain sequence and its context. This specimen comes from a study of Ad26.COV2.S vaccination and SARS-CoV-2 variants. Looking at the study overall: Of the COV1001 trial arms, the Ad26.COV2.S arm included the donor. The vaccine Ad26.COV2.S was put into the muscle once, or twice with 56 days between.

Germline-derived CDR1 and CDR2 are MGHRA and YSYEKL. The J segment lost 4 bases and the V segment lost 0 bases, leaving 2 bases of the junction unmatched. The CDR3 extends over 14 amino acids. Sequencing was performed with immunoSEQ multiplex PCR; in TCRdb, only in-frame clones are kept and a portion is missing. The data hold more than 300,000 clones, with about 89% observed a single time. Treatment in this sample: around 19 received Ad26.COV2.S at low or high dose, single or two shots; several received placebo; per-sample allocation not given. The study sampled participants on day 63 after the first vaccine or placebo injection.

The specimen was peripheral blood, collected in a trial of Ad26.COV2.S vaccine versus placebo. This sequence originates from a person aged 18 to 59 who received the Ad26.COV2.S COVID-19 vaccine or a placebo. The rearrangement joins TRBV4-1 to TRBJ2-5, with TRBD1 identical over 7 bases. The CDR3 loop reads CASSQEPGGETQYF. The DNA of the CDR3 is TGCGCCAGCAGCCAAGAACCAGGGGGAGAGACCCAGTACTTC.